Below are 19 T cell receptor beta chains sequenced from a single sample in a study of blood T cell repertoires in COVID-19. Generated by immunoSEQ multiplex PCR, the TCRdb table keeps only in-frame clones and is missing some. The table has 110,000 or so clones, 75% to 90% seen once. The sample comprised peripheral blood. These receptors were obtained from a woman aged 60 to 75 with COVID-19, enrolled during active disease.

V is TRBV5-5 and J is TRBJ2-7; 9 bases agree with TRBD2. Germline loops: CDR1 SGHKS, CDR2 YYEKEE (reference sequence). CDR3 size: 15 residues. The ends lost 2 bases at V and 4 bases at J; junction bases unmatched: 7. The CDR3 spells CASSFLSGGPYEQYF. DNA of the CDR3: TGTGCCAGCAGCTTTCTTAGCGGGGGACCTTACGAGCAGTACTTC.

V and J are TRBV6-6 and TRBJ1-3; 8 bases line up with TRBD1. The germline V gene has CDR1 MNHNY and CDR2 SVGAGI (reference sequence). V lost 2 bases, J lost 4 bases, and 7 bases stayed unmatched. The CDR3 is 16 residues long. The CDR3 nucleotides are TGTGCCAGCAGTTACCGCGGACAGGGACGGGGAAACACCATATATTTT. Amino acids: CASSYRGQGRGNTIYF.

This clone turned up a few times. The chain recombines TRBV7-3 with TRBJ1-1, with D possibly TRBD1 on 6 matching bases. V was shortened by 3 bases and J by 7 bases, with 15 bases between the two germline ends. CDR1 SGHTA and CDR2 FQGTGA come from the germline V gene. This CDR3 has 14 amino acids. In DNA form, the CDR3 reads TGTGCCAGCAGCTTGAGCGGGGGGCCGGATGAAGCTTTCTTT. This translates into CASSLSGGPDEAFF.

The rearrangement joins TRBV11-3 to TRBJ2-3; 11 bases align to TRBD2. J was trimmed by 6 bases and V by 1 base; bases with no gene match: 9. The germline V gene has CDR1 SGHNT and CDR2 YENEEA. This CDR3 has 17 residues. The CDR3 spells CASSLGVAGGLPDTQYF. The CDR3 DNA reads TGTGCCAGCAGCTTAGGGGTAGCGGGGGGGCTTCCGGATACGCAGTATTTT.

The rearrangement links TRBV7-9 to TRBJ1-6, with D perhaps TRBD1 (6 bases). Germline loops: CDR1 SEHNR, CDR2 FQNEAQ (reference sequence). The CDR3 consists of 15 residues. Trimming shortened V by 4 bases and J by 2 bases, and 9 bases separated the two germline ends. In DNA form, the CDR3 reads TGTGCCAGCAGCTCTAGGACAGCCTATAATTCACCCCTCCACTTT. Translation: CASSSRTAYNSPLHF.

This clone was recorded once. In DNA, the CDR3 is TGTGCCAGCTCACCGACAGGGGGGAACACTGAAGCTTTCTTT. Amino acid sequence: CASSPTGGNTEAFF. The chain carries TRBV18 and TRBJ1-1; 9 bases are shared with TRBD1. The CDR3 contains 14 residues. Trimming took 3 bases from V and 1 from J; bases not matched to a gene: 0. Germline lookup yields CDR1 KGHSH and CDR2 LQKENI.

This chain connects TRBV5-8 to TRBJ1-5, with TRBD1 matching 9 bases. CDR3 length: 15 residues. The V segment lost 2 bases and the J segment 3 bases; nucleotides outside the gene matches: 3. Germline V gives CDR1 SGHTS, CDR2 YDEGEE. In DNA form, the CDR3 reads TGTGCCAGCAGCTTAGGGACAGGGACCAATCAGCCCCAGCATTTT. Residues: CASSLGTGTNQPQHF.

The chain uses TRBV9 and TRBJ2-2; 11 bases map to TRBD1. J was trimmed by 3 bases and V by 3 bases; bases with no gene match: 4. Per germline, CDR1 SGDLS and CDR2 YYNGEE. This CDR3 comprises 16 residues. The CDR3 region is CASSAGTGGYTGELFF. Here the CDR3 DNA reads TGTGCCAGCAGCGCTGGGACAGGGGGGTACACCGGGGAGCTGTTTTTT.

This clone was detected a few times. The chain is built from TRBV11-2 and TRBJ1-2; 10 bases fit TRBD1. The CDR3 sequence is 15 residues long. V shed 5 bases, J shed 3 bases, and the junction held 6 bases outside the gene matches. Germline-derived CDR1 and CDR2 are SGHAT and FQNNGV. The CDR3 nucleotides are TGTGCCAGCAGCCCTAGACAGGGGGCGTACTATGGCTACACCTTC. Amino acids: CASSPRQGAYYGYTF. Combining the CDR3 with reference TRBV11-2 and TRBJ1-2 gives the whole variable domain EAGVAQSPRYKIIEKRQSVAFWCNPISGHATLYWYQQILGQGPKLLIQFQNNGVVDDSQLPKDRFSAERLKGVDSTLKIQPAKLEDSAVYLCASSPRQGAYYGYTFGSGTRLTVV.

The CDR3 coding sequence is TGTGCCAGCAGATTTAGCGGGGGGGCGAGAAATGAGCAGTTCTTC. It yields the protein CASRFSGGARNEQFF. The V and J genes are TRBV3-1 (or the pseudogene TRBV3-2) and TRBJ2-1, with 11 bases fitting TRBD2. CDR3 length: 15 residues. CDR1 is LGHDT, CDR2 YNNKEL, per germline (reference sequence). With 6 bases clipped from V and 7 bases from J, the junction kept 8 bases outside the gene matches.

The chain is built from TRBV28 and TRBJ1-5; 7 nucleotides align to TRBD1. CDR1 is MDHEN and CDR2 is SYDVKM in the germline V gene. This CDR3 has 19 amino acids. The trim removed 4 bases at V and 1 base at J, leaving 16 bases unmatched. CDR3 amino acids: CASSSTGEWRPISNQPQHF. For the CDR3, the DNA is TGTGCCAGCAGTTCTACAGGGGAATGGAGGCCTATAAGCAATCAGCCCCAGCATTTT.

The V gene is TRBV2, the J gene TRBJ2-7, with 8 bases that match TRBD1. V was clipped by 5 bases and J by 6 bases; unmatched bases: 9. This CDR3 has 14 residues. The germline V gene has CDR1 SNHLY and CDR2 FYNNEI. The CDR3 loop reads CASSITGTGAEQYF. In nucleotides, the CDR3 is TGTGCCAGCAGTATAACCGGGACAGGTGCCGAGCAGTACTTC.

The chain recombines TRBV19 with TRBJ1-2; D is undetermined. The length of the CDR3 is 13 residues. V gave up 7 bases and J gave up 3 bases, with 12 bases separating them. Germline CDR1 LNHDA, CDR2 SQIVND (reference sequence). Written as DNA, the CDR3 is TGTGCCAGTATGCCAGGTTTGGACTATGGCTACACCTTC. It encodes CASMPGLDYGYTF.

With regard to this clone: One junction end disagrees with the germline gene, perhaps due to a read error. V is TRBV7-2 and J is TRBJ2-7; 9 bases align to TRBD2. The germline V gene encodes CDR1 SGHTA and CDR2 FQGNSA. The CDR3 is 12 residues long. In nucleotides, the CDR3 is TGTGCCAGCAGGGGGACTAGCATCGCTCCGGACTTC. Protein: CASRGTSIAPDF. The whole variable domain, remainder taken from reference TRBV7-2 and TRBJ2-7, is GAGVSQSPSNKVTEKGKDVELRCDPISGHTALYWYRQSLGQGLEFLIYFQGNSAPDKSGLPSDRFSAERTGGSVSTLTIQRTQQEDSAVYLCASRGTSIAPDFGPGTRLTVT.

The J gene is TRBJ2-7, the V gene TRBV19; TRBD2 is a possible D gene (6 bases). Germline V gene data show CDR1 as LNHDA and CDR2 as SQIVND (reference sequence). The CDR3 contains 13 residues. V lost 5 bases and J 5 bases, leaving 13 bases between the germline ends. The CDR3 DNA reads TGTGCCAGTAGTTCGACTAGACGGGACGAGCAGTACTTC. This codes for CASSSTRRDEQYF.

This chain connects TRBV27 to TRBJ2-5, with D perhaps TRBD1 (6 bases). V dropped 4 bases and J dropped 4 bases, with 10 bases sitting between them. There are 13 residues in the CDR3. Germline loops: CDR1 MNHEY, CDR2 SMNVEV (reference sequence). Written as DNA, the CDR3 is TGTGCCAGCAGTTCCCCGACAGGAGAGACCCAGTACTTC. Translation: CASSSPTGETQYF.

The rearrangement links TRBV7-2 to TRBJ2-7; D perhaps matches TRBD2 (5 bases). Germline CDR1 is SGHTA and CDR2 is FQGNSA. V was trimmed by 1 base and J by 0 bases, leaving 7 bases between them. The CDR3 covers 14 residues. CDR3 bases: TGTGCCAGCAGCTTAGGGACTGACTCCTACGAGCAGTACTTC. Its protein is CASSLGTDSYEQYF.

The chain carries TRBV5-1 and TRBJ2-6, with 9 bases aligning to TRBD2. V lost 7 bases and J lost 0; bases outside the gene matches: 11. This CDR3 comprises 18 residues. The germline CDR1 and CDR2 sequences are SGHRS and YFSETQ. The CDR3 spells CASRLGTSLLSGANVLTF. CDR3 nucleotides: TGCGCCAGCCGGCTCGGGACTAGCCTCCTCTCTGGGGCCAACGTCCTGACTTTC.

The V and J genes are TRBV6-5 and TRBJ1-2; a possible D gene is TRBD1 (5 bases). Germline CDR1 MNHEY, CDR2 SVGAGI. The CDR3 contains 13 residues. The ends were cut back, 6 bases at V and 6 bases at J, with 14 bases in the middle. The CDR3: CASRPAGRDGYTF. CDR3 sequence (DNA): TGTGCCAGCAGACCCGCAGGGAGGGATGGCTACACCTTC.